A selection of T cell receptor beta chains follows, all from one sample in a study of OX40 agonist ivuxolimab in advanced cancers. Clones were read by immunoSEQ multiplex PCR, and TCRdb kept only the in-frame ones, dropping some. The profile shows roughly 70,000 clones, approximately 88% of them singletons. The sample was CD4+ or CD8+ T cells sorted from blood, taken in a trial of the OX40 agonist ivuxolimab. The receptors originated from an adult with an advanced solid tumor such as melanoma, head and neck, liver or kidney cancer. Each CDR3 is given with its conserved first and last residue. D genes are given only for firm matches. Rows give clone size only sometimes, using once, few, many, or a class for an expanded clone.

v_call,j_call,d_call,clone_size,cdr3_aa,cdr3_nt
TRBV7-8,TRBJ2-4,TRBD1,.,CASSLTGAGNIQYF,TGTGCCAGCAGCTTAACAGGGGCAGGGAACATTCAGTACTTC
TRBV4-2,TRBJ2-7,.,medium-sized,CASSPVGAYEQYF,TGTGCCAGCAGCCCAGTAGGGGCCTACGAGCAGTACTTC
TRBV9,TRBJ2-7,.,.,CASSPRQMETDEQYF,TGTGCCAGCAGCCCCCGCCAGATGGAAACGGACGAGCAGTACTTC
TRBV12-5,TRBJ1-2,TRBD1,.,CASGSATGGPLRVYGYTF,TGTGCTAGTGGTTCGGCGACAGGGGGCCCTCTCAGAGTGTATGGCTACACCTTC
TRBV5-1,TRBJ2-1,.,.,CASSLGTKRESEQFF,TGCGCCAGCAGCTTGGGGACTAAAAGGGAGAGTGAGCAGTTCTTC
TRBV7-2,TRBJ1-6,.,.,CASSLAGSSPLHF,TGTGCCAGCAGCTTAGCCGGGAGTTCACCCCTCCACTTT
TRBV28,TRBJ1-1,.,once,CASSLADSMNTEAFF,TGTGCCAGCAGTTTGGCGGACAGCATGAACACTGAAGCTTTCTTT
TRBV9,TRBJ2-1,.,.,CASSLTDNEQFF,TGTGCCAGCAGCCTTACAGACAATGAGCAGTTCTTC
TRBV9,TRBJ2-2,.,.,CASSEQGLGTGELFF,TGTGCCAGCAGCGAACAGGGCTTAGGGACCGGGGAGCTGTTTTTT
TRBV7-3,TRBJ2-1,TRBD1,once,CASSRETGQGNNEQFF,TGTGCCAGCAGCCGCGAGACGGGACAGGGAAACAATGAGCAGTTCTTC
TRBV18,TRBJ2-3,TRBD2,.,CASSRSTSDTDTQYF,TGTGCCAGCTCACGATCGACTAGCGACACAGATACGCAGTATTTT
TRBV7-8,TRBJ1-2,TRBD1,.,CASSRDRANYGYTF,TGTGCCAGCAGCAGAGACAGGGCTAACTATGGCTACACCTTC
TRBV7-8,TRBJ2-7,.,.,CASSGQKTSYEQYF,TGTGCCAGCAGCGGACAGAAGACCTCCTACGAGCAGTACTTC
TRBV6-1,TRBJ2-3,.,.,CASSERWGGLTDTQYF,TGTGCCAGCAGTGAACGCTGGGGGGGCCTCACAGATACGCAGTATTTT
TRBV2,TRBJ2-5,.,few,CASMGGGETQYF,TGTGCCAGCATGGGCGGAGGCGAGACCCAGTACTTC
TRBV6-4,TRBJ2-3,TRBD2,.,CASSDSASGAQIAKGTDTQYF,TGTGCCAGCAGTGACTCGGCTAGCGGGGCCCAGATCGCCAAGGGTACAGATACGCAGTATTTT
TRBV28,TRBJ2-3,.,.,CASTTADTQYF,TGTGCCAGCACCACTGCAGATACGCAGTATTTT
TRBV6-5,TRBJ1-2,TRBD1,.,CASNDRGDYGYTF,TGTGCCAGCAATGACAGGGGGGACTATGGCTACACCTTC
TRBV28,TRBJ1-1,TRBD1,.,CATRQGAIFTEAFF,TGTGCCACCAGACAGGGGGCCATTTTCACTGAAGCTTTCTTT
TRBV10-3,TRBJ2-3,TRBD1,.,CAITSGQGASLTDTQYF,TGTGCCATCACGAGCGGACAGGGGGCATCTCTCACAGATACGCAGTATTTT
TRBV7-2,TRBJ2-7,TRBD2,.,CASSGPTSVYEQYF,TGTGCCAGCAGCGGACCTACTAGCGTCTACGAGCAGTACTTC
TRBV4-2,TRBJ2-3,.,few,CASSQDPNTDTQYF,TGTGCCAGCAGCCAGGATCCGAACACAGATACGCAGTATTTT
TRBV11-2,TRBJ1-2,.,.,CASSSYRDGYTF,TGTGCCAGCAGCTCCTACAGGGATGGCTACACCTTC
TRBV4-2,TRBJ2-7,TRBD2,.,CASSQVGLAESYEQYF,TGTGCCAGCAGCCAAGTTGGACTAGCGGAGAGCTACGAGCAGTACTTC
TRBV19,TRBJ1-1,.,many,CASSIPVGTEAFF,TGTGCCAGTAGTATACCCGTAGGGACTGAAGCTTTCTTT
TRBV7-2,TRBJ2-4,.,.,CASSLSGRIQYF,TGTGCCAGCAGCTTATCAGGGCGCATTCAGTACTTC
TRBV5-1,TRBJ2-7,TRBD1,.,CASSLGGQGVSYEQYF,TGCGCCAGCAGCTTGGGAGGACAGGGGGTATCCTACGAGCAGTACTTC
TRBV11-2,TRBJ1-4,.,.,CASSRLGGGSEKLFF,TGTGCCAGCAGCCGCCTAGGGGGAGGTAGCGAAAAACTGTTTTTT
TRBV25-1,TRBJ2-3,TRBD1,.,CASERTGSYAQYF,TGTGCCAGCGAGAGGACAGGGAGTTACGCGCAGTATTTT
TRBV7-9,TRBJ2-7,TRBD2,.,CASSRDYSYEQYF,TGTGCCAGCAGCCGGGACTACTCCTACGAGCAGTACTTC
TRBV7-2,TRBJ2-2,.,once,CASSFAGGANTGELFF,TGTGCCAGCAGCTTCGCAGGGGGGGCGAACACCGGGGAGCTGTTTTTT
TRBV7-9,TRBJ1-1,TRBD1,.,CASSPGTGRNTEAFF,TGTGCCAGCAGCCCCGGGACAGGGAGAAACACTGAAGCTTTCTTT
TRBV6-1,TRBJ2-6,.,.,CATLGVSGANVLTF,TGTGCCACCCTCGGTGTCTCTGGGGCCAACGTCCTGACTTTC
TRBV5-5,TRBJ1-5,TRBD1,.,CASSLLGQGLLNQPQHF,TGTGCCAGCAGCTTGCTTGGACAGGGGCTACTCAATCAGCCCCAGCATTTT
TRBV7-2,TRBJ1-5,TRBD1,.,CASSGDRNQPQHF,TGTGCCAGCAGCGGGGACAGAAATCAGCCCCAGCATTTT
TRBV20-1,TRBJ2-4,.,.,CSAPSGNIQCF,TGCAGTGCTCCCTCCGGAAACATTCAGTGCTTC
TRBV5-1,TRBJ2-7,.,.,CASSSNGGFNEQYF,TGCGCCAGCAGCTCAAATGGGGGGTTCAACGAGCAGTACTTC
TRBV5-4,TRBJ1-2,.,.,CASSSKDGFNYGYTF,TGTGCCAGCAGCTCTAAAGACGGGTTCAACTATGGCTACACCTTC
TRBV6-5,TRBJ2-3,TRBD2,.,CASSGTASGGRQYF,TGTGCCAGCAGTGGTACTGCTAGCGGGGGGCGGCAGTATTTT
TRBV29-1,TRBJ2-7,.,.,CSAKTGNSYEQYF,TGCAGCGCTAAAACAGGGAACTCCTACGAGCAGTACTTC
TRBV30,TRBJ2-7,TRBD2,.,CAWSNSGRSYEQYF,TGTGCCTGGAGTAACAGCGGGAGGTCCTACGAGCAGTACTTC
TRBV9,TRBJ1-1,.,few,CASSARQNTEAFF,TGTGCCAGCAGCGCCCGACAGAACACTGAAGCTTTCTTT
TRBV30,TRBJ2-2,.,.,CAWTPQAYTGELFF,TGTGCCTGGACGCCGCAGGCCTACACCGGGGAGCTGTTTTTT
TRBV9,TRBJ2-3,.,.,CASSVGSAVHTDTQYF,TGTGCCAGCAGCGTAGGTTCGGCGGTTCACACAGATACGCAGTATTTT
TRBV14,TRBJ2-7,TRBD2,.,CASSQDTPPGLAGTTVQYF,TGTGCCAGCAGCCAAGATACCCCACCCGGACTAGCTGGGACCACGGTGCAGTACTTC
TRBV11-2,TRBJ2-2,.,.,CASSFRQAGGTGELFF,TGTGCCAGCAGCTTTCGACAGGCTGGCGGCACCGGGGAGCTGTTTTTT
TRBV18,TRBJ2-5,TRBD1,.,CASSRDRGIVETQYF,TGTGCCAGCTCACGAGACAGGGGAATAGTAGAGACCCAGTACTTC
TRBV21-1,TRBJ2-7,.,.,CASRAMGRGEQYF,TGTGCCAGCAGGGCCATGGGCCGGGGCGAGCAGTACTTC
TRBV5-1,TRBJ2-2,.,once,CASKEGRGDTGELFF,TGCGCCAGCAAGGAAGGCAGGGGGGACACCGGGGAGCTGTTTTTT
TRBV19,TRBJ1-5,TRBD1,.,CASSTGQGAAGNQPQHF,TGTGCCAGTAGTACGGGACAGGGGGCGGCGGGCAATCAGCCCCAGCATTTT
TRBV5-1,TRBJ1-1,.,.,CASSRGAGPMNTEAFF,TGCGCCAGCAGCCGAGGGGCAGGTCCCATGAACACTGAAGCTTTCTTT
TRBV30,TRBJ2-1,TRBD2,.,CAWSPGGGVNNEQFF,TGTGCCTGGAGTCCGGGAGGGGGGGTGAACAATGAGCAGTTCTTC
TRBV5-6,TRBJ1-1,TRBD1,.,CASSFKQGANPTEAFF,TGTGCCAGCAGCTTCAAACAGGGGGCGAACCCCACTGAAGCTTTCTTT
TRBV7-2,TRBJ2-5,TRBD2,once,CASSLGASGRPRGETQYF,TGTGCCAGCAGCTTAGGTGCTAGCGGGAGGCCTCGGGGTGAGACCCAGTACTTC
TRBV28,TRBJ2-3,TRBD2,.,CASSLGTSGQVSNTQYF,TGTGCCAGCAGTTTAGGGACTAGCGGCCAAGTCTCTAATACGCAGTATTTT